This T cell receptor (beta chain) emerged from a study of T cell responses to AZD1222 COVID-19 vaccine. TCRdb keeps only in-frame clones here, not all; method: immunoSEQ multiplex PCR. This table has tens of thousands of clones, 88% appearing once. A word on this clone: The antigen is not known.

Study-level results: Samples come after the peak T cell response, not at day 14. The study found Spike-specific TCR breadth and depth rose after two AZD1222 doses. As reported, nearly half of all spike-specific TCRs target variant regions that are unmutated.

This sequence originates from an adult in good health. The material was peripheral blood, obtained on day 0 of AZD1222 vaccination.

The chain's CDR3 is CATARELADTQYF. DNA for the CDR3: TGTGCCACCGCGAGGGAGTTGGCAGATACGCAGTATTTT. This rearrangement joins TRBV24-1 to TRBJ2-3, with D possibly being TRBD2 (5 bases). There are 13 residues in the CDR3. Trimming removed 9 bases from V and 4 bases from J, with 13 bases in between. CDR1 is KGHDR and CDR2 is SFDVKD in the germline V gene.